This entry lists 18 T cell receptor beta chains sequenced from one sample in a study of cytomegalovirus exposure and HLA in healthy donors. Clones were sequenced by immunoSEQ multiplex PCR, and TCRdb holds only the in-frame ones, with some missing. The sample shows approximately 230,000 clones, more than 85% of them seen only once. Sequencing was done on a sample of PBMCs. The receptor source for this set is a young man in good health and CMV-seropositive.

The chain carries TRBV5-5 and TRBJ2-7; 7 bases fit TRBD2. Looked up from germline, CDR1 is SGHKS and CDR2 is YYEKEE (reference sequence). The CDR3 covers 12 residues. V shed 3 bases and J 3 bases; nucleotides not matched to a gene: 0. CDR3 loop: CASSWEGYEQYF. The DNA of the CDR3 is TGTGCCAGCAGCTGGGAGGGCTACGAGCAGTACTTC.

In its sample, this clone was seen once. The rearrangement links TRBV25-1 to TRBJ2-2, with D possibly TRBD2 on 5 matching bases. The germline CDR1 and CDR2 sequences are MGHDK and SYGVNS. CDR3 length: 15 residues. Trimming pared 5 bases from V and 4 bases from J, leaving 14 bases between. The CDR3 DNA reads as TGTGCCAGCAGTCTACAGCTAGGAGGCACCGGGGAGCTGTTTTTT. As protein: CASSLQLGGTGELFF.

V is TRBV28 and J is TRBJ2-7; no firm D call. V gave up 5 bases and J gave up 6 bases, with 17 bases separating them. Per germline, CDR1 MDHEN and CDR2 SYDVKM. The CDR3 contains 14 residues. CDR3 loop: CASSLTRTVSEQYF. For the CDR3, the DNA is TGTGCCAGCAGTCTAACTCGGACGGTAAGCGAGCAGTACTTC.

The chain is built from TRBV28 and TRBJ1-5; tentatively, D is TRBD1 (6 bases). CDR3 size: 14 residues. V dropped 2 bases and J dropped 5 bases, with 10 bases sitting between them. The germline CDR1 and CDR2 sequences are MDHEN and SYDVKM. CDR3 sequence reads: CASSLQGLYQPQHF. CDR3 coding DNA: TGTGCCAGCAGTTTACAGGGGTTGTATCAGCCCCAGCATTTT.

This chain joins TRBV27 and TRBJ1-1; 8 bases line up with TRBD1. Per the germline V gene, CDR1 is MNHEY and CDR2 is SMNVEV (reference sequence). The junction had 4 bases not matched to a gene; V was cut back by 3 bases and J by 7 bases. The CDR3 contains 13 residues. The CDR3 sequence is CASSFQGADEAFF. CDR3 in DNA: TGTGCCAGCAGTTTTCAGGGGGCGGATGAAGCTTTCTTT.

The chain is built from TRBV30 and TRBJ2-5; TRBD2 matches 10 bases. CDR1 and CDR2 (germline): GTSNPN, SVGIG (reference sequence). The V gene end was trimmed by 3 bases and the J gene end by 4 bases; junction bases not matched to a gene: 5. The CDR3 covers 14 residues. CDR3 in amino acids: CAWRKLAGLETQYF. As DNA, the CDR3 is TGTGCCTGGAGAAAACTAGCGGGACTAGAGACCCAGTACTTC.

The DNA for the CDR3 is TGTGCCAGCAGCCCTCCGGGACTGACGCAGTATTTT. Protein: CASSPPGLTQYF. The chain joins TRBV5-4 to TRBJ2-3; tentatively, D is TRBD2 (6 bases). V was clipped by 4 bases and J by 9 bases, with 12 bases between them. Germline CDR1 is SGHNT and CDR2 is YYREEE (reference sequence). CDR3 length equals 12 residues.

The CDR3 region has the DNA TGTGCCAGCAGTTCAGACACGTATGGCTACACCTTC. Amino acids: CASSSDTYGYTF. This chain joins TRBV2 and TRBJ1-2; D remains unclear. The ends were cut back, 5 bases at V and 5 bases at J, with 9 bases in the middle. The CDR3 runs 12 residues. Germline V gives CDR1 SNHLY, CDR2 FYNNEI.

V usage is TRBV5-1 and J usage is TRBJ2-7; the D is unclear. V gave up 0 bases and J gave up 0 bases, with 16 bases separating them. The germline gives CDR1 SGHRS, CDR2 YFSETQ. The CDR3 is 17 residues long. The CDR3 nucleotides read TGCGCCAGCAGCTTGGCGTCTGGCGGCACCAACTCCTACGAGCAGTACTTC. Translating it yields CASSLASGGTNSYEQYF.

The gene calls are TRBV5-1 and TRBJ1-4, with D perhaps TRBD1 (5 bases). V lost 4 bases, J lost 4 bases, and 11 bases lay in between. Germline lookup yields CDR1 SGHRS and CDR2 YFSETQ. This CDR3 has 14 residues. The CDR3 coding sequence is TGCGCCAGCAGCAGAGGGGTGGGTAATGAAAAACTGTTTTTT. It codes for CASSRGVGNEKLFF.

CDR3 amino acids: CASTPRAGFGGELFF. The CDR3 nucleotides are TGCGCCAGCACCCCACGGGCGGGGTTTGGCGGGGAGCTGTTTTTT. The V gene is TRBV4-1, the J gene TRBJ2-2, with TRBD2 as a possible D gene (6 bases). The V end was cut by 7 bases, the J end by 7 bases, with 19 bases between. Looked up from germline, CDR1 is MGHRA and CDR2 is YSYEKL. CDR3 size: 15 residues.

This chain uses TRBV13 with TRBJ2-1; 12 bases agree with TRBD2. Germline V CDR1 and CDR2: PRHDT, FYEKMQ (reference sequence). CDR3 length: 16 amino acids. Trimming removed 5 bases from V and 4 bases from J; junction bases left unmatched: 6. For the CDR3, the DNA is TGTGCCAGCAGCCTACTAGCGGGAGGACCTTACAATGAGCAGTTCTTC. This codes for CASSLLAGGPYNEQFF.

The chain links TRBV5-1 to TRBJ1-2; 11 bases are a match to TRBD1. The germline gives CDR1 SGHRS, CDR2 YFSETQ. This CDR3 region has 15 residues. The junction had 5 bases not matched to a gene; V was cut back by 3 bases and J by 4 bases. CDR3 region: CASSSRTGGGYGYTF. Here the CDR3 DNA reads TGCGCCAGCAGCTCTCGGACAGGGGGCGGCTATGGCTACACCTTC.

The chain uses TRBV7-6 and TRBJ2-1; D is unclear. Germline V lookup: CDR1 SGHVS, CDR2 FNYEAQ. V was clipped by 4 bases and J by 9 bases, with 13 bases between them. This CDR3 comprises 13 residues. The chain's CDR3 is CASSSDLASEQFF. The CDR3 DNA reads TGTGCCAGCAGCTCGGACCTCGCCAGTGAGCAGTTCTTC. Drawing the rest from reference TRBV7-6 and TRBJ2-1, the complete variable domain is GAGVSQSPRYKVTKRGQDVALRCDPISGHVSLYWYRQALGQGPEFLTYFNYEAQQDKSGLPNDRFSAERPEGSISTLTIQRTEQRDSAMYRCASSSDLASEQFFGPGTRLTVL.

The chain employs TRBV6-5 and TRBJ2-1; D unresolved. The CDR3 is made up of 11 amino acids. V was shortened by 6 bases and J by 8 bases, with 8 bases between the two germline ends. Germline values: CDR1 MNHEY, CDR2 SVGAGI. For the CDR3, the DNA is TGTGCCAGCAGATTCGCCTATGAGCAGTTCTTC. This encodes CASRFAYEQFF.

J is TRBJ2-7 and V is TRBV10-3; TRBD1 matches 7 bases. Unmatched junction bases numbered 6, after V lost 7 bases and J lost 3 bases. The CDR3 runs to 13 residues. Germline V CDR1 and CDR2: ENHRY, SYGVKD. CDR3 sequence: CAITWDRDYEQYF. CDR3 bases: TGTGCCATCACTTGGGACAGAGACTACGAGCAGTACTTC.

V usage is TRBV7-6 and J usage is TRBJ2-3; 8 bases line up with TRBD2. J was trimmed by 2 bases and V by 4 bases; bases with no gene match: 17. The CDR3 has 19 residues. Germline loops: CDR1 SGHVS, CDR2 FNYEAQ. The CDR3 nucleotides read TGTGCCAGCAGCTCACGTGGGACTAGGGAGGGGGAGGTCACAGATACGCAGTATTTT. Protein sequence: CASSSRGTREGEVTDTQYF.

V usage is TRBV28 and J usage is TRBJ1-4, with D perhaps TRBD1 (5 bases). Trimming took off 0 bases at V and 5 bases at J, with 10 bases between the two ends. The CDR3 is 15 residues long. Germline V CDR1 and CDR2: MDHEN, SYDVKM. CDR3 coding DNA: TGTGCCAGCAGTTTATGGACGGGGGAAAATGAAAAACTGTTTTTT. Amino acid sequence: CASSLWTGENEKLFF.